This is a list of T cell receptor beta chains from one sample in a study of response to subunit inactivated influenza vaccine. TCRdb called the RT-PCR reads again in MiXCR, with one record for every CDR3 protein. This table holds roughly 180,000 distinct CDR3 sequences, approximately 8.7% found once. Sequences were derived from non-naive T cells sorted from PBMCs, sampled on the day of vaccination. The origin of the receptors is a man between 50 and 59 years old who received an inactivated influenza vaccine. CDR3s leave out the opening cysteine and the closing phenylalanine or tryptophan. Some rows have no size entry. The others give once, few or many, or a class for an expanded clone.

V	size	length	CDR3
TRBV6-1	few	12	ASSRTVGNYGYT
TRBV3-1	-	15	ASTQEWLAGGGETQY
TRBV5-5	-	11	ASSEDSQETQY
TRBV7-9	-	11	ASRGSRSYEQY
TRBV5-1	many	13	ASSTGDRGPYEQY
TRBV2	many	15	ASSPGLAGPDTGELF
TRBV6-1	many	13	AADRAGGPYNEQF
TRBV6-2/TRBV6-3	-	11	ASSPAEIYGYT
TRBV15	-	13	ATSRDPGNTYEQY
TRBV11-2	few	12	ASSARDNYYEQY
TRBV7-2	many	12	ASSLEAGTYEQY
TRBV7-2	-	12	ASLKGPGSHEQY
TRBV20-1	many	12	SAASGRAGGEQY
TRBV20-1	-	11	SASDLKTGELF
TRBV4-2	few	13	ASSQGTGNPETQY
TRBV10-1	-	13	ASSDRAGPKETQY
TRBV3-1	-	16	ASSQIKELAGEVGEQF
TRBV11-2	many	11	ASKGQPNSPLH
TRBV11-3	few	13	ASSASARLTETQY
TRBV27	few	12	ASSSPERWTEAF
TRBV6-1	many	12	ASSEAGGVQPQH
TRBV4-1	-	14	ASSLLAGDSTDTQY
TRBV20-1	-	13	SASPFAGSTDTQY